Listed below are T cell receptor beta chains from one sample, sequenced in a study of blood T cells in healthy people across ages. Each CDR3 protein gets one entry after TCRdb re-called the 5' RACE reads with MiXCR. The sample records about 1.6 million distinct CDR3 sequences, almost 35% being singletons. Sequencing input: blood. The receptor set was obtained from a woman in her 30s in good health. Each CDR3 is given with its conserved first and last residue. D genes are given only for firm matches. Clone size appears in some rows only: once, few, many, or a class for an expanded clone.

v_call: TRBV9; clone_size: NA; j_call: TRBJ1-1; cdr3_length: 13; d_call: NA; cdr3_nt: TGTGCCAGCAGCGCAGACAAATACACTGAAGCTTTCTTT; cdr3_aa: CASSADKYTEAFF
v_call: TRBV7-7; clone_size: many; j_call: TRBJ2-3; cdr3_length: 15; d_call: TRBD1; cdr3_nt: TGTGCCAGCAGCCGACAGGGCACTAGCACAGATACGCAGTATTTT; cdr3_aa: CASSRQGTSTDTQYF
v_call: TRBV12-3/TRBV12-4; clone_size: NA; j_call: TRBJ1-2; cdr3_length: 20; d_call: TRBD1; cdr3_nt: TGTGCCAGCAGTTCTTTGCCTGGGGGACAGGGGGCTAGGGACAACTATGGCTACACCTTC; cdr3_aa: CASSSLPGGQGARDNYGYTF
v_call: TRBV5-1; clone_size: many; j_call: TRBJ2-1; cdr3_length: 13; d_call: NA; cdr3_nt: TGTGCCAGCAGTTTGGGCCTATACAATGAGCAGTTCTTC; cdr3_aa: CASSLGLYNEQFF
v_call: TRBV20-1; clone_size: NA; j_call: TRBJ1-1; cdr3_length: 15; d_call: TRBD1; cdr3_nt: TGCAGTGCCCCTTACTGGACAGGGATGGCCACTGAAGCTTTCTTT; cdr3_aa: CSAPYWTGMATEAFF
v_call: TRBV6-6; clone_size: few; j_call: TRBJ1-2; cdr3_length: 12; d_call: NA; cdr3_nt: TGTGCCAGCACCCGGGAGGAAGGAGGCTACACCTTC; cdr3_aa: CASTREEGGYTF
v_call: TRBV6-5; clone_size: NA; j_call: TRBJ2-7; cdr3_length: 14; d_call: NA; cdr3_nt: TGTGCCAGCAGTCGCTGGGACGGCGCCTACGAGCAGTACTTC; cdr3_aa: CASSRWDGAYEQYF
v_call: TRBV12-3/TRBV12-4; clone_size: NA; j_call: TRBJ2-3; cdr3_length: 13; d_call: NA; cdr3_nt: TGTGCCAGCAGGAAAGTGAGCACAGATACGCAGTATTTT; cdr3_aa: CASRKVSTDTQYF
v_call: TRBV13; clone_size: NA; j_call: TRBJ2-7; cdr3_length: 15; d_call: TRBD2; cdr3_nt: TGTGCCAGCAGCTCCGGGACTAGCGGAGCCCCAGGGCAGTACTTC; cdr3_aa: CASSSGTSGAPGQYF
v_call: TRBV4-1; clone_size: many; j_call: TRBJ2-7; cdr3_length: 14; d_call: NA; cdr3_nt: TGCGCCAGCAGCCAAGCAGGGGTGAGCTACGAGCAGTACTTC; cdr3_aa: CASSQAGVSYEQYF
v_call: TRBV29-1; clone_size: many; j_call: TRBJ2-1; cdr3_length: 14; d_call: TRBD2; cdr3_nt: TGCAGCGCCGAAGGCGGGGGGCAATACAATGAGCAGTTCTTC; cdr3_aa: CSAEGGGQYNEQFF
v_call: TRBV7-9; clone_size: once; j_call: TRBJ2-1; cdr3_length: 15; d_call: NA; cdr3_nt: TGTGCCAGCAGCTTAGGGGACATTGGATACAATGAGCAGTTCTTC; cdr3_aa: CASSLGDIGYNEQFF
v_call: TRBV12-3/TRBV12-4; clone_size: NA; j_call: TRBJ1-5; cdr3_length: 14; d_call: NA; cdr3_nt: TGTGCCAGCAGTTCAGACGGATCCGAGGCGCCCCAGCATTTT; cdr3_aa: CASSSDGSEAPQHF
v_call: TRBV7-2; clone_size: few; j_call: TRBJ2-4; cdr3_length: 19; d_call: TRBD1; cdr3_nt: TGTGCCAGCAGCTTAGACGGGACAGGGCCTTGTTGTGGCAAAAACATTCAGTACTTC; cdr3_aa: CASSLDGTGPCCGKNIQYF
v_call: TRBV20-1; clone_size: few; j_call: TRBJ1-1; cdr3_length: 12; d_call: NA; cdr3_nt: TGCAGTGCTAGAAGTCTGGCAGTGGTTGCTTTCTTT; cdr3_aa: CSARSLAVVAFF
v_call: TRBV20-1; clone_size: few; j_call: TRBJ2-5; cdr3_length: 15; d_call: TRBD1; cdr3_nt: TGCAGTGCTAGAGACCAACAGGGGTTTCGGGAGACCCAGTACTTC; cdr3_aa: CSARDQQGFRETQYF
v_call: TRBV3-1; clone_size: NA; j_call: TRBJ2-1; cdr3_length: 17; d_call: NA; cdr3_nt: TGTGCCAGCAGCCAGAGAGGGGGGGGGACCACCTACAATGAGCAGTTCTTC; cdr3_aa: CASSQRGGGTTYNEQFF
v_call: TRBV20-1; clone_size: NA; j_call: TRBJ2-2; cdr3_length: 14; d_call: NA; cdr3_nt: TGCAGTGCTCGGAAGGACTATAACACCGGGGAGCTGTTTTTT; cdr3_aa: CSARKDYNTGELFF
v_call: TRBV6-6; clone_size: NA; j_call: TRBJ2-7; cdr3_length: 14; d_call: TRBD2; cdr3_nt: TGTGCCAGCAGTTTGACAGCGGGGATCTACGAGCAGTACTTC; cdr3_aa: CASSLTAGIYEQYF
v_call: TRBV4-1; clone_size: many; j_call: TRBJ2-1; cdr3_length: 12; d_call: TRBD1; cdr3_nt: TGCGCCAGCAGCCTCACAGGGGAAGAGCAGTTCTTC; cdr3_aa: CASSLTGEEQFF
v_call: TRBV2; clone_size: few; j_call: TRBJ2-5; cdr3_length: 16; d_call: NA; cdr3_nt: TGTGCCGGAGTCCGGGACAAACGGGGTGGAGGAGAGACCCAGTACTTC; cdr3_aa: CAGVRDKRGGGETQYF
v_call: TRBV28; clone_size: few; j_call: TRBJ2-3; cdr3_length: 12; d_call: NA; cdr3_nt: TGTGCCAGCAGTTTCGGGCAAGATACGCAGTATTTT; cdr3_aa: CASSFGQDTQYF
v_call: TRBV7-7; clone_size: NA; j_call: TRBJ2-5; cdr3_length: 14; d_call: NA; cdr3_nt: TGTGCCAGCAGCTTATATTCCGGACGAGAGACCCAGTACTTC; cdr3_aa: CASSLYSGRETQYF
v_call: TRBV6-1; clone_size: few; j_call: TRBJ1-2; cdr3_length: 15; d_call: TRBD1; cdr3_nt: TGTGCCAGCAGACTGACAGGGGAAGGAAACTATGGCTACACCTTC; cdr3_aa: CASRLTGEGNYGYTF
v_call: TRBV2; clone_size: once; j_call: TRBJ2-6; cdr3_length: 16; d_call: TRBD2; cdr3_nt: TGTGCCAGCAGCGCGGGGGGCGGGGCTGGGGCCAACGTCCTGACTTTC; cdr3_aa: CASSAGGGAGANVLTF
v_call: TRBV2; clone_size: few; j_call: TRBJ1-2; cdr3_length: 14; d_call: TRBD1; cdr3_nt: TGTGCCAGCAGTAGGACAGGGAAGTACTATGGCTACACCTTC; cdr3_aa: CASSRTGKYYGYTF
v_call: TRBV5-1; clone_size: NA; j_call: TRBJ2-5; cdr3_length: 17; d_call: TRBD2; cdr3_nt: TGCGCCAGCAGATGGGGACTAGCGGGAGTAAGCCAAGAGACCCAGTACTTC; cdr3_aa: CASRWGLAGVSQETQYF
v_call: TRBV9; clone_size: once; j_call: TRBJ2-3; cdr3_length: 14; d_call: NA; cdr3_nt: TGTGCCAGCAGCGTAGCCTCTAGCGTGGATATGCAGTATTTT; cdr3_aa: CASSVASSVDMQYF
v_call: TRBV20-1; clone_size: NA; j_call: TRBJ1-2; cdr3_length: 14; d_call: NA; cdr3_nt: TGCAGTGCTAGTTGGGGCAAAACTAACTATGGCTACACCTTC; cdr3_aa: CSASWGKTNYGYTF
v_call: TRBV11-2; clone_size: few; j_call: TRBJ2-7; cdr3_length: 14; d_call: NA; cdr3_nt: TGTGCCAGCAGCTTGGACCGGATACACTACGAGCAGTACTTC; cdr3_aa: CASSLDRIHYEQYF
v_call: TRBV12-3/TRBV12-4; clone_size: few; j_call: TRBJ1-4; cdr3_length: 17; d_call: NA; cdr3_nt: TGTGCCAGCAGTTTAGTCTCAGTCTACACAACTAATGAAAAACTGTTTTTT; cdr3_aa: CASSLVSVYTTNEKLFF
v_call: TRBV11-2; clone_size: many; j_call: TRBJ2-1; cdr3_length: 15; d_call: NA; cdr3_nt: TGTGCCAGCACCGCGGCGAGCAAGTTGGTCTATGAGCAGTTCTTC; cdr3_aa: CASTAASKLVYEQFF
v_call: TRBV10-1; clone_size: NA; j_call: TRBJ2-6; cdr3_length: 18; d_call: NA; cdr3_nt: TGCGCCAACCAACCTCTAAGACAGTTCCCATCTGGGGCCAACGTCCTGACTTTC; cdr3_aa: CANQPLRQFPSGANVLTF
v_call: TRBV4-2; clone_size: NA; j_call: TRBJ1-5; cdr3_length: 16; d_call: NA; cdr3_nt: TGTGCCAGCAGCCAGGAATTATGGGATAGCAATCAGCCCCAGCATTTT; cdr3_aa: CASSQELWDSNQPQHF
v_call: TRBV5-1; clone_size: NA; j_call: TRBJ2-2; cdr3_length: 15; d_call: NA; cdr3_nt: TGCGCCAGCAGCTTACAGCGGTCGAACACCGGGGAGCTGTTTTTT; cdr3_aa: CASSLQRSNTGELFF
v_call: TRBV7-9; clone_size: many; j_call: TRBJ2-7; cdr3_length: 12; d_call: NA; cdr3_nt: TGTGCCAGCAGCTCCCAGGGTGACGAGCAGTACTTC; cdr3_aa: CASSSQGDEQYF
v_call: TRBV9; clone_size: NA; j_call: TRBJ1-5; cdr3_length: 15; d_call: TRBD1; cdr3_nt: TGTGCCAGCAGCGCAGGGGGCGCGGGAAAACAGCCCCAGCATTTT; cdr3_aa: CASSAGGAGKQPQHF
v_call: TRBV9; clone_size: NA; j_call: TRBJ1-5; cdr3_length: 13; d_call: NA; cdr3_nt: TGTGCCAGCAGCCGAGCGGGCAATCAGCCCCTGCATTTT; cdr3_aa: CASSRAGNQPLHF
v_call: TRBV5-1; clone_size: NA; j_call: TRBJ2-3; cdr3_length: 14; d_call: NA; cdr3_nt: TGCGCCAGCAGCTTGGAGCTACTGGCAGATACGCAGTATTTT; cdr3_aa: CASSLELLADTQYF
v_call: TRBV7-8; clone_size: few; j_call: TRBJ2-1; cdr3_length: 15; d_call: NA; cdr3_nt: TGTGCCAGCAGTTTCTACCTGGCCGCCGAGAATGAGCAGTTCTTC; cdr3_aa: CASSFYLAAENEQFF
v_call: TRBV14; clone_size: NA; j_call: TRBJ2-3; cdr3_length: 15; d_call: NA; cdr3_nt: TGTGCCAGCAGCAAATCCGGGACTCCCACAGATACGCAGTATTTT; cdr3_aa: CASSKSGTPTDTQYF
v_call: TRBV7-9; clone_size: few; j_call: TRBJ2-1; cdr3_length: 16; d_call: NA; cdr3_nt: TGTGCCAGCAGCTTAGTCAGGATTGACTACTACAATGAGCAGTTCTTC; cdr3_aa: CASSLVRIDYYNEQFF
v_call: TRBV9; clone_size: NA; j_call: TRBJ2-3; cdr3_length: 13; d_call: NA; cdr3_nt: TGTGCCAGCGGTGGGGGATTGGAAGATACGCAGTATTTT; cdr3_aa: CASGGGLEDTQYF
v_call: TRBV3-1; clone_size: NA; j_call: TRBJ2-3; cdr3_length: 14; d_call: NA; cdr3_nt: TGTGCCAGCAGCCACAGGTGGAGCACAGATACGCAGTATTTT; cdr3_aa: CASSHRWSTDTQYF
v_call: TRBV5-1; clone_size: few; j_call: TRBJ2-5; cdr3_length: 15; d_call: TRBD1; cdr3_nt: TGCGCCAGCAGCTTGCAGGGGGCGTTACGAGAGACCCAGTACTTC; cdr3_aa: CASSLQGALRETQYF